Listed below are T cell receptor beta chains from one sample, sequenced in a study of long-term antiretroviral therapy in people with HIV. Here immunoSEQ multiplex PCR was the method, and the copy in TCRdb shows in-frame clones only, minus some. The sample consists of 20,000 to 30,000 clones, approximately 80% of them appearing once. This specimen was unsorted PBMCs, taken 0.7 years before starting antiretroviral therapy. The receptors stem from a man aged 25-40 years with HIV. Both conserved end residues are trimmed from each CDR3. D genes are given only for firm matches.

D gene	V gene	CDR3 protein
TRBD1	TRBV9	ASSQGQGAGEQY
TRBD2	TRBV14	ASSQGGTTRQY
TRBD2	TRBV28	ASSLGGLAEWQNIQY
TRBD2	TRBV5-1	ASSSGLMNTGELF
.	TRBV7-3	ASSSAGQASGYT
TRBD2	TRBV7-9	ASSSGLLRETQY
.	TRBV18	ASSPLARGYTGELF
.	TRBV11-3	ASSPGPREQF
TRBD1	TRBV30	ASDRGSVQTQY
TRBD1	TRBV28	ASRSRQGPDSPLH
.	TRBV28	ASSTEDEGRSGYT
TRBD2	TRBV11-2	ASSPGGLAGAGETQY
TRBD1	TRBV28	ASGTTGGYGYT
.	TRBV27	ASSFLRGRGWGADTQY
.	TRBV6-5	ASSWGRGEKLF
.	TRBV5-1	ASSNGGNGETQY
.	TRBV11-2	ASSFGGFGYEQY
.	TRBV15	ATSWTRGYNEQF
TRBD1	TRBV6-6	ASSYSTGGGYEQY
.	TRBV9	ASSVGTGAGNTIY
.	TRBV15	ATSMRDGANVLT
.	TRBV30	AWTRRVGGSGANVLT